The sequence of this T cell receptor (beta chain) was determined in a study of cytomegalovirus exposure and HLA in healthy donors. Study outcomes and limitations: Previously analyzed data showed that most TCR beta V segments were productive at a frequency of about 87% or about 30%. In a later analysis, TCR beta V- and J-gene trimming was associated with a missense DCLRE1C variant.

Everyone who donated was a healthy bone marrow donor. These donors counted as nominally healthy when sampled, but unrecorded immune exposures were likely. V lost 3 bases to trimming and J lost 1 base, with 15 bases between them. In germline, CDR1 is PRHDT, CDR2 FYEKMQ (reference sequence). This CDR3 has 16 residues. PCR primers comprised 60 Vbeta and 13 Jbeta primers. The protocol was immunoSEQ multiplex PCR, while the TCRdb copy is restricted to in-frame clones and leaves out a portion. The table records about 210,000 clones, around 88% of them present only once. A note on this clone: Antigen specificity is unknown.

The sequence came from a man aged 40-49 years in good health and CMV-seropositive. The sample taken for sequencing was PBMCs. The V and J genes are TRBV13 and TRBJ1-1; maybe TRBD1 (6 bases). CDR3 DNA sequence: TGTGCCAGCAGCTTGGACAGTTATTGGGGGAACACTGAAGCTTTCTTT. It specifies CASSLDSYWGNTEAFF.